These T cell receptor beta chains were read from a single sample in a study of T-cell reconstitution after alpha-beta-depleted transplantation in children. TCRdb re-analysed the PCR reads in MiXCR, keeping a single row per CDR3 protein. The sample contains some 530,000 distinct CDR3 sequences, around 13% of which appear only once. The source was PBMCs from the stem cell graft donor, collected from the stem cell graft. Receptor source: a human donor who donated a stem cell graft to a child with combined immunodeficiency. CDR3s include the opening cysteine and the closing phenylalanine or tryptophan. The order of the fields is D gene, J gene, clone size, V gene, CDR3 protein, CDR3 DNA. D genes are given only for firm matches. Clone size, where shown, is once, few, many, or a class for clones that have expanded.

D: -; J: TRBJ2-7; size: -; V: TRBV20-1; CDR3: CSARDAWTVSYEQYF; DNA: TGCAGTGCTAGAGATGCATGGACAGTCTCCTACGAGCAGTACTTC
D: TRBD1; J: TRBJ2-1; size: -; V: TRBV27; CDR3: CASSLLPGQGDNEQFF; DNA: TGTGCCAGCAGTTTATTGCCCGGACAGGGGGACAATGAGCAGTTCTTC
D: -; J: TRBJ2-6; size: -; V: TRBV3-1; CDR3: CASTLTSGANVLTF; DNA: TGTGCCAGCACCCTAACCTCTGGGGCCAACGTCCTGACTTTC
D: -; J: TRBJ2-1; size: few; V: TRBV30; CDR3: CAWSLLNEQFF; DNA: TGTGCCTGGAGCCTCTTAAATGAGCAGTTCTTC
D: -; J: TRBJ2-3; size: many; V: TRBV5-6; CDR3: CASSLDGSRTDTQYF; DNA: TGTGCCAGCAGCTTGGATGGATCTCGCACAGATACGCAGTATTTT
D: -; J: TRBJ1-1; size: few; V: TRBV14; CDR3: CASSRAIGSGNTEAFF; DNA: TGTGCCAGCAGCCGCGCGATAGGCTCAGGGAACACTGAAGCTTTCTTT
D: -; J: TRBJ2-3; size: -; V: TRBV12-3/TRBV12-4; CDR3: CASSPAWPVTDTQYF; DNA: TGTGCCAGCAGCCCCGCTTGGCCTGTAACAGATACGCAGTATTTT
D: -; J: TRBJ2-7; size: -; V: TRBV30; CDR3: CAWSAQPLGEQYF; DNA: TGTGCCTGGAGTGCCCAGCCCCTGGGGGAGCAGTACTTC
D: -; J: TRBJ2-7; size: -; V: TRBV6-1; CDR3: CASSEFAGMQYEQYF; DNA: TGTGCCAGCAGCGAGTTCGCGGGAATGCAATACGAGCAGTACTTC
D: TRBD2; J: TRBJ2-7; size: -; V: TRBV7-3; CDR3: CASSSTSGYEQYF; DNA: TGTGCCAGCAGCTCGACTAGCGGTTACGAGCAGTACTTC
D: -; J: TRBJ2-1; size: -; V: TRBV7-9; CDR3: CASSPWGSQGGEQFF; DNA: TGTGCCAGCAGCCCCTGGGGCAGCCAGGGCGGCGAGCAGTTCTTC
D: -; J: TRBJ1-6; size: few; V: TRBV6-5; CDR3: CASGDIISYNSPLHF; DNA: TGTGCCAGCGGAGATATCATCTCCTATAATTCACCCCTCCACTTT
D: -; J: TRBJ1-1; size: -; V: TRBV5-1; CDR3: CASSREGVETEAFF; DNA: TGCGCCAGCAGTCGGGAAGGGGTAGAAACTGAAGCTTTCTTT
D: -; J: TRBJ2-1; size: -; V: TRBV29-1; CDR3: CSVRPVDEQFF; DNA: TGCAGCGTTCGTCCTGTGGATGAGCAGTTCTTC
D: -; J: TRBJ1-2; size: few; V: TRBV4-3; CDR3: CASSTLGQGSGYTF; DNA: TGCGCCAGCAGCACACTAGGACAAGGTTCTGGCTACACCTTC
D: -; J: TRBJ1-2; size: few; V: TRBV7-2; CDR3: CASTLGGFDGYTF; DNA: TGTGCCAGCACCCTAGGGGGTTTCGATGGCTACACCTTC
D: -; J: TRBJ2-3; size: -; V: TRBV12-3/TRBV12-4; CDR3: CASSSGDTSTDTQYF; DNA: TGTGCCAGCAGCTCCGGGGACACATCCACAGATACGCAGTATTTT
D: -; J: TRBJ2-7; size: -; V: TRBV12-3/TRBV12-4; CDR3: CASSLFGGPQYF; DNA: TGTGCCAGCAGTTTATTCGGGGGGCCGCAGTACTTC
D: -; J: TRBJ2-7; size: -; V: TRBV14; CDR3: CASIGRDSYEQYF; DNA: TGTGCCAGCATCGGCAGAGACTCCTACGAGCAGTACTTC
D: TRBD1; J: TRBJ1-5; size: few; V: TRBV7-9; CDR3: CASSPGTGVQPQHF; DNA: TGTGCCAGCAGCCCAGGGACAGGGGTCCAGCCCCAGCATTTT
D: TRBD1; J: TRBJ2-7; size: few; V: TRBV5-1; CDR3: CASSSGVRDRVSHEQYF; DNA: TGCGCCAGCAGCTCGGGGGTTCGGGACAGGGTTTCCCACGAGCAGTACTTC
D: -; J: TRBJ2-5; size: many; V: TRBV25-1; CDR3: CASSGGGETQYF; DNA: TGTGCCAGCAGTGGGGGTGGTGAGACCCAGTACTTC
D: TRBD2; J: TRBJ2-1; size: -; V: TRBV20-1; CDR3: CSAREGLAEDYNEQFF; DNA: TGCAGTGCTAGAGAGGGTCTAGCGGAGGACTACAATGAGCAGTTCTTC
D: TRBD2; J: TRBJ2-2; size: -; V: TRBV19; CDR3: CASSIIVAGAGELFF; DNA: TGTGCCAGTAGTATAATAGTCGCGGGGGCCGGGGAGCTGTTTTTT
D: TRBD2; J: TRBJ2-7; size: few; V: TRBV20-1; CDR3: CSARDLAGGPVEQYF; DNA: TGCAGTGCTAGAGATCTAGCGGGGGGCCCCGTCGAGCAGTACTTC
D: -; J: TRBJ1-5; size: few; V: TRBV6-1; CDR3: CASSEWSDRNQPQHF; DNA: TGTGCCAGCAGTGAATGGTCGGATCGCAATCAGCCCCAGCATTTT
D: TRBD2; J: TRBJ2-1; size: many; V: TRBV12-3/TRBV12-4; CDR3: CASSPGTSGDEQFF; DNA: TGTGCCAGCAGCCCCGGGACTAGCGGGGATGAGCAGTTCTTC
D: -; J: TRBJ1-2; size: -; V: TRBV6-5; CDR3: CASSYSGASYTF; DNA: TGTGCCAGCAGTTACTCGGGGGCAAGCTACACCTTC
D: TRBD1; J: TRBJ2-1; size: many; V: TRBV28; CDR3: CASSRGQGSAEQFF; DNA: TGTGCCAGCAGTCGAGGACAGGGCTCCGCAGAGCAGTTCTTC
D: TRBD2; J: TRBJ2-7; size: few; V: TRBV27; CDR3: CASSLRRGGYHEQYF; DNA: TGTGCCAGCAGTTTAAGGAGGGGAGGGTACCACGAGCAGTACTTC
D: TRBD1; J: TRBJ2-3; size: -; V: TRBV5-1; CDR3: CASSSQPRGTGESTDTQYF; DNA: TGCGCCAGCAGCTCCCAGCCCCGGGGGACAGGGGAATCCACAGATACGCAGTATTTT
D: -; J: TRBJ2-3; size: many; V: TRBV20-1; CDR3: CSALTRVPPDTQYF; DNA: TGCAGTGCCCTGACTAGGGTACCCCCAGATACGCAGTATTTT
D: -; J: TRBJ2-7; size: few; V: TRBV5-6; CDR3: CASSWITQEQYF; DNA: TGTGCCAGCAGCTGGATAACTCAAGAGCAGTACTTC
D: TRBD1; J: TRBJ1-2; size: -; V: TRBV29-1; CDR3: CSVRTGDYGYTF; DNA: TGCAGCGTCCGCACAGGGGACTATGGCTACACCTTC
D: -; J: TRBJ1-1; size: many; V: TRBV7-9; CDR3: CASSLGLTNTEAFF; DNA: TGTGCCAGCAGTTTAGGTCTGACTAACACTGAAGCTTTCTTT
D: -; J: TRBJ2-5; size: -; V: TRBV12-3/TRBV12-4; CDR3: CASSFVLRVETQYF; DNA: TGTGCCAGCAGTTTTGTCCTTCGCGTAGAGACCCAGTACTTC
D: -; J: TRBJ2-7; size: few; V: TRBV12-3/TRBV12-4; CDR3: CASSLPGTGQGREQYF; DNA: TGTGCCAGCAGTCTACCCGGGACTGGCCAGGGGAGGGAGCAGTACTTC
D: -; J: TRBJ2-4; size: many; V: TRBV10-3; CDR3: CAISDGGTNIQYF; DNA: TGTGCCATCAGTGATGGGGGCACAAACATTCAGTACTTC
D: TRBD1; J: TRBJ2-2; size: -; V: TRBV4-2; CDR3: CASSDRGLDTGELFF; DNA: TGTGCCAGTTCAGACAGGGGGCTGGACACCGGGGAGCTGTTTTTT
D: TRBD2; J: TRBJ2-2; size: few; V: TRBV30; CDR3: CAWSVPGLVYGELFF; DNA: TGTGCCTGGAGTGTTCCGGGACTAGTGTACGGGGAGCTGTTTTTT
D: TRBD2; J: TRBJ2-2; size: -; V: TRBV7-2; CDR3: CASRQTSGNLGELFF; DNA: TGTGCCAGCAGGCAGACTAGCGGGAACCTCGGGGAGCTGTTTTTT
D: TRBD2; J: TRBJ2-2; size: -; V: TRBV6-2/TRBV6-3; CDR3: CASSSGGGGELFF; DNA: TGTGCCAGCAGCTCCGGCGGGGGCGGGGAGCTGTTTTTT
D: -; J: TRBJ2-3; size: many; V: TRBV12-3/TRBV12-4; CDR3: CASSLTRRNTQYF; DNA: TGTGCCAGCAGTTTAACGCGTCGGAATACGCAGTATTTT
D: -; J: TRBJ1-1; size: many; V: TRBV7-8; CDR3: CASSPQGVNTEAFF; DNA: TGTGCCAGCAGCCCACAGGGAGTGAACACTGAAGCTTTCTTT
D: TRBD2; J: TRBJ2-7; size: few; V: TRBV9; CDR3: CASSVSPSGFYEQYF; DNA: TGTGCCAGCAGCGTAAGTCCTAGCGGGTTCTACGAGCAGTACTTC
D: -; J: TRBJ2-7; size: few; V: TRBV20-1; CDR3: CSASVNYEQYF; DNA: TGCAGTGCTAGCGTTAACTACGAGCAGTACTTC
D: TRBD2; J: TRBJ2-1; size: -; V: TRBV10-3; CDR3: CAISELAEFEQFF; DNA: TGTGCCATCAGTGAACTAGCGGAGTTTGAGCAGTTCTTC